A selection of T cell receptor beta chains follows, all from one sample in a study of CD8 T cells in ankylosing spondylitis. TCRdb ran MiXCR on the 5' RACE reads and lists one entry per CDR3 protein. In the table there are 130,000 or so distinct CDR3 sequences, about 10% of which are singletons. Sample: blood, either unsorted or a sorted T cell fraction (not recorded which). The origin of the receptors is a female donor with ankylosing spondylitis or in good health (not recorded which). CDR3s include the opening cysteine and the closing phenylalanine or tryptophan. The D gene is left open where the match is weak. The size entry gives how often the clone was seen (once, few, many) or a class if it is expanded.

size,D,V,J,CDR3,DNA
many,TRBD1,TRBV15,TRBJ1-2,CATSRGRQGFFGDGYTF,TGTGCCACCAGCAGAGGCCGACAGGGGTTTTTCGGAGATGGCTACACCTTC
many,TRBD2,TRBV5-1,TRBJ2-3,CASSNGGTSEADTQYF,TGCGCCAGCAGCAACGGTGGGACTAGCGAGGCAGATACGCAGTATTTT
many,.,TRBV20-1,TRBJ2-1,CSAPKRDWNEQFF,TGCAGTGCTCCCAAAAGAGATTGGAATGAGCAGTTCTTC
many,.,TRBV6-2/TRBV6-3,TRBJ2-2,CASSYSRGNTGELFF,TGTGCCAGCAGTTACTCTAGGGGGAACACCGGGGAGCTGTTTTTT
many,.,TRBV30,TRBJ1-4,CASRRSDVNEKLFF,TGTGCCTCCCGACGAAGTGACGTGAATGAAAAACTGTTTTTT
many,.,TRBV29-1,TRBJ2-7,CSVSAGPSYEQYF,TGCAGCGTTTCGGCGGGGCCTTCCTACGAGCAGTACTTC
many,.,TRBV12-3/TRBV12-4,TRBJ1-5,CASSWTNQPQHF,TGTGCCAGCAGTTGGACCAATCAGCCCCAGCATTTT
many,.,TRBV29-1,TRBJ2-4,CSVAHGGQKNIQYF,TGCAGCGTGGCCCATGGGGGTCAGAAAAACATTCAGTACTTC
many,.,TRBV7-9,TRBJ2-7,CASRPGTLSSYEQYF,TGTGCCAGCAGACCTGGGACGTTGAGCTCCTACGAGCAGTACTTC
few,TRBD2,TRBV7-9,TRBJ2-7,CASSSGLAPEQYF,TGTGCCAGCAGCTCGGGACTAGCTCCCGAGCAGTACTTC
many,.,TRBV11-2,TRBJ2-1,CASSLDSFYHSYNEQFF,TGTGCCAGCAGCTTAGACTCCTTCTATCACTCCTACAATGAGCAGTTCTTC
many,.,TRBV20-1,TRBJ1-5,CSAPFGGSNSNQPQHF,TGCAGTGCTCCGTTCGGGGGTTCCAATAGCAATCAGCCCCAGCATTTT
many,.,TRBV25-1,TRBJ1-5,CASSEGVLNQPQHF,TGTGCCAGCAGTGAGGGGGTTCTCAATCAGCCCCAGCATTTT
many,.,TRBV6-1,TRBJ2-3,CASSKRRGGPDTQYF,TGTGCCAGCAGTAAGCGGAGGGGGGGCCCAGATACGCAGTATTTT
many,TRBD2,TRBV30,TRBJ2-1,CAGRLAGRSSYNEQFF,TGTGCCGGCAGACTAGCGGGCCGGAGCTCCTACAATGAGCAGTTCTTC